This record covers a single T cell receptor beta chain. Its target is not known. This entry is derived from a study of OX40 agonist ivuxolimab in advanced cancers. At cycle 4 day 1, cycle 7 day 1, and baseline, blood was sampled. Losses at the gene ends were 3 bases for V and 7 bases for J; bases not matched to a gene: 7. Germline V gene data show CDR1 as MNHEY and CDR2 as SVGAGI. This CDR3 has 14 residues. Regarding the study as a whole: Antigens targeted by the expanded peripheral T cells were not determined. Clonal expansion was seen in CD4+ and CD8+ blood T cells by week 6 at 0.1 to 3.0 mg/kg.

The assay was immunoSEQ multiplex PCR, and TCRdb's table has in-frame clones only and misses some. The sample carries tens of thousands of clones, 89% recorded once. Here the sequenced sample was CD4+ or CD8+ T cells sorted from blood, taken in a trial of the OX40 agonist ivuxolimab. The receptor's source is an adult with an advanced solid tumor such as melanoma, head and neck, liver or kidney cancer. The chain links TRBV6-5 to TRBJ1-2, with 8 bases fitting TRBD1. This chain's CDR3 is CASSYQGASAGYTF. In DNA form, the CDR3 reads TGTGCCAGCAGTTATCAGGGGGCGAGCGCTGGCTACACCTTC.